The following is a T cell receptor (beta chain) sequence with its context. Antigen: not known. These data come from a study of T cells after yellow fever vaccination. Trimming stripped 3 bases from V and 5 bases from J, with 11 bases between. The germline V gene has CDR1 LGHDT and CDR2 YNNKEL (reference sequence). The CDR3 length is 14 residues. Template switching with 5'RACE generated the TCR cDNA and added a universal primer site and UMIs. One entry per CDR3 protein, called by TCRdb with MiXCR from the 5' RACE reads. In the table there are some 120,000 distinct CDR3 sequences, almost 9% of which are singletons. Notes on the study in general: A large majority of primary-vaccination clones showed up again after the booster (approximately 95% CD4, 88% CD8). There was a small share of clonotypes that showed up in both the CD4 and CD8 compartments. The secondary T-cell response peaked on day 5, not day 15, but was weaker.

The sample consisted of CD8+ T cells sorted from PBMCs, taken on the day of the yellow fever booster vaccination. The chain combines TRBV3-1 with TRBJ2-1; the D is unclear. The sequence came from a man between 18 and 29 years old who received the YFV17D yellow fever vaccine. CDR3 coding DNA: TGTGCCAGCAGCCAGGCCAGGCTGGACAATGAGCAGTTCTTC. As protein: CASSQARLDNEQFF.